Sequencing of this TCR beta chain was carried out in a study of control samples from healthy donors and cancer patients. The method was immunoSEQ multiplex PCR; TCRdb's version includes in-frame clones alone and lacks a portion of them. The sample includes 76,000 or so clones, roughly 89% of them seen just once. Per the germline V gene, CDR1 is SEHNR and CDR2 is FQNEAQ (reference sequence). This CDR3 is built from 16 residues. Trimming stripped 2 bases from V and 8 bases from J, with 19 bases between. The TCR originated in a woman in her fifties or sixties with colorectal cancer. Input material: PBMCs. The J gene is TRBJ2-1, the V gene TRBV7-9; tentatively, D is TRBD2 (6 bases). Here the CDR3 reads CASSLKGPPGVDEQFF. Here the CDR3 DNA reads TGTGCCAGCAGCTTAAAAGGGCCCCCGGGGGTTGATGAGCAGTTCTTC.